One and the same sample provided the 29 T cell receptor beta chains below, sequenced in a study of T cells in Graves' hyperthyroidism and ophthalmopathy. RNA transcripts served as the template for amplifying TCR beta CDR3 regions. The study used the HTBI primer set for a first-round RT-PCR of the TCR CDR3. TCRdb passed the multiplex PCR reads through MiXCR, listing each CDR3 protein once. The sample consists of 300,000 to 500,000 distinct CDR3 sequences, over 11% of them appearing once. The specimen sequenced was blood. Receptor source: a man aged 50 or older with Graves' ophthalmopathy.

This clonotype has a count of ten or more. V gene TRBV29-1 combines with J gene TRBJ2-5; D is perhaps TRBD2 (6 bases). The CDR3 consists of 14 residues. Looked up from germline, CDR1 is SQVTM and CDR2 is ANQGSEA. V lost 6 bases, J lost 4 bases, and 18 bases lay in between. CDR3 residues: CSVDTGPGGETQYF. The CDR3 DNA is TGCAGCGTGGACACCGGACCCGGGGGAGAGACCCAGTACTTC.

The chain is built from TRBV3-1 and TRBJ2-7, with a tentative D call TRBD2 (6 bases). Trimming took 2 bases from V and 3 from J, leaving 11 bases between them. Per the germline V gene, CDR1 is LGHDT and CDR2 is YNNKEL (reference sequence). The CDR3 has 14 residues. The CDR3 DNA reads TGTGCCAGCAGCCAATTTACTAGCAGCTACGAGCAGTACTTC. Amino acid sequence: CASSQFTSSYEQYF.

In its sample, this clonotype was seen many times. The chain recombines TRBV2 with TRBJ1-5; D is unresolved. Germline V gene data show CDR1 as SNHLY and CDR2 as FYNNEI. V was trimmed by 0 bases and J by 8 bases, leaving 17 bases between them. The CDR3 is 16 residues long. CDR3 region: CASSEALGNPEEPQHF. Here the CDR3 DNA reads TGTGCCAGCAGTGAAGCGCTGGGGAACCCGGAGGAGCCCCAGCATTTT.

This clonotype was found many times. The chain uses TRBV28 and TRBJ2-1; D remains ambiguous. This CDR3 spans 13 amino acids. V was cut by 2 bases and J by 15 bases, with 17 bases left in between. Looked up from germline, CDR1 is MDHEN and CDR2 is SYDVKM. CDR3 in DNA: TGTGCCAGCAGTTTAAAAGCGACGGGCCGACTGTTCTTC. It yields the protein CASSLKATGRLFF.

This clonotype occurred many times. The chain carries TRBV20-1 and TRBJ2-1; TRBD2 aligns across 15 bases. Germline values: CDR1 DFQATT, CDR2 SNEGSKA (reference sequence). The CDR3 spans 17 residues. J was trimmed by 9 bases and V by 3 bases; bases with no gene match: 12. CDR3 in DNA: TGCAGTGCTAGCGGGGGGAGGACTAGCGGGAGGGGTGGTGAGCAGTTCTTC. Translating it yields CSASGGRTSGRGGEQFF.

In its sample, this clonotype was seen many times. The gene calls are TRBV6-1 and TRBJ1-1; 7 nucleotides agree with TRBD1. The CDR3 is 16 residues long. After removal of 3 bases from V and 5 bases from J, the junction contained 12 bases not matched to a gene. The germline CDR1 and CDR2 sequences are MNHNS and SASEGT. The CDR3 is CASSDNSRGRGTEAFF. In nucleotides, the CDR3 is TGTGCCAGCAGTGACAACTCAAGGGGGCGGGGGACTGAAGCTTTCTTT.

The chain couples TRBV20-1 to TRBJ1-1, with D possibly matching TRBD1 (6 bases). The CDR3 is 12 amino acids. Trimming removed 3 bases from V and 7 bases from J, with 12 bases in between. Germline V lookup: CDR1 DFQATT, CDR2 SNEGSKA (reference sequence). The CDR3 loop reads CSASTGYIEAFF. CDR3 nucleotide sequence: TGCAGTGCTAGCACAGGGTATATTGAAGCTTTCTTT.

In this sample, this clonotype turned up many times. In DNA, the CDR3 is TGTGCCAGCAGCCCGCGTGGGGGGCGCTCTCCAGATACGCAGTATTTT. Protein sequence: CASSPRGGRSPDTQYF. V and J are TRBV7-6 and TRBJ2-3; perhaps D is TRBD1 or TRBD2 (6 bases each). Germline-derived CDR1 and CDR2 are SGHVS and FNYEAQ. V lost 5 bases to trimming and J lost 4 bases, with 19 bases between them. The CDR3 sequence is 16 residues long.

This clonotype was detected ten times or more. V and J are TRBV7-9 and TRBJ2-1; tentatively, D is TRBD1 (6 bases). Between the trimmed V and J ends, which lost 7 bases and 0 bases, there was a span of 13 bases. Germline values: CDR1 SEHNR, CDR2 FQNEAQ (reference sequence). There are 15 residues in the CDR3. The CDR3 nucleotides read TGTGCCAGCAACCCCACAGGGTTCTCCTACAATGAGCAGTTCTTC. It specifies CASNPTGFSYNEQFF.

This clonotype was detected ten times or more. V usage is TRBV28 and J usage is TRBJ2-5, with 7 positions matching TRBD1. Germline lookup yields CDR1 MDHEN and CDR2 SYDVKM. V dropped 5 bases and J dropped 3; count of bases not matched to a gene: 9. The CDR3 extends over 15 amino acids. DNA for the CDR3: TGTGCCAGCAGTGTGCCTGGACAGGCTAAAGAGACCCAGTACTTC. Its translation is CASSVPGQAKETQYF.

Only a few counts were recorded for this clonotype. V is TRBV14 and J is TRBJ2-1; perhaps TRBD2 as D (6 bases). Germline CDR1 and CDR2: SGHDN and FVKESK. The V end was cut by 1 base, the J end by 9 bases, with 16 bases between. CDR3 length: 15 amino acids. CDR3 residues: CASSQGVNGRVEQFF. The CDR3 DNA sequence: TGTGCCAGCAGCCAAGGAGTGAACGGGAGAGTTGAGCAGTTCTTC.

This clonotype was detected many times. The chain uses TRBV11-3 and TRBJ1-4; perhaps TRBD1 as D (6 bases). Germline lookup yields CDR1 SGHNT and CDR2 YENEEA. CDR3 length equals 17 residues. V was shortened by 1 base and J by 4 bases, with 16 bases between the two germline ends. The CDR3 sequence is CASSLVLSGTYNEKLFF. The CDR3 DNA reads as TGTGCCAGCAGCTTAGTACTCTCCGGGACATATAATGAAAAACTGTTTTTT.

The table lists this clonotype with many counts. This chain uses TRBV28 with TRBJ2-5; no reliable D call. Germline lookup yields CDR1 MDHEN and CDR2 SYDVKM. The CDR3 consists of 17 residues. Trimming stripped 5 bases from V and 1 base from J, with 20 bases between. As DNA, the CDR3 is TGTGCCAGCAGTCGCTTATTCCGTGGGTTTGTCCAAGAGACCCAGTACTTC. Its protein product is CASSRLFRGFVQETQYF.

About this clonotype: It may be a read error: a sequence one base away is much more abundant. The chain is built from TRBV6-2 or TRBV6-3 and TRBJ2-7; D is possibly TRBD2 (6 bases). V lost 0 bases and J 6 bases, leaving 18 bases between the germline ends. CDR3 size: 16 residues. Per the germline V gene, CDR1 is MNHEY and CDR2 is SVGEGT. The CDR3 DNA sequence: TGTGCCAGCAGTTACTCGATCGGCGCGGGACGCTGCGAGCAGTACTTC. Translated, it gives CASSYSIGAGRCEQYF.

This clonotype occurred a few times. The chain recombines TRBV20-1 with TRBJ2-7; D might be TRBD1 (5 bases). V gave up 0 bases and J gave up 3 bases, with 18 bases separating them. CDR3 size: 16 residues. Germline lookup yields CDR1 DFQATT and CDR2 SNEGSKA (reference sequence). The chain's CDR3 is CSARDQAGNVFYEQYF. The DNA of the CDR3 is TGCAGTGCTAGAGATCAGGCAGGGAATGTTTTCTACGAGCAGTACTTC.

This chain connects TRBV9 to TRBJ2-3; 7 bases are a match to TRBD1. Germline CDR1 SGDLS, CDR2 YYNGEE. The CDR3 is made up of 14 amino acids. V was clipped by 3 bases and J by 6 bases; unmatched bases: 7. The CDR3 coding sequence is TGTGCCAGCAGCGCTGGCAGGGGGTTGGATACGCAGTATTTT. Protein: CASSAGRGLDTQYF.

Comment on this clonotype: With a much larger clone just one base away, this may be a read error. The genes are TRBV12-3 or TRBV12-4 and TRBJ2-5; maybe TRBD2 (6 bases). This CDR3 comprises 14 residues. Written as DNA, the CDR3 is TGTGTCAGCAGTTTACGGGACTTCCAAGAGACCCAGTACTTC. It codes for CVSSLRDFQETQYF.

The chain links TRBV6-2 or TRBV6-3 to TRBJ2-3; unclear D gene. The CDR3 length is 14 residues. The ends were cut back, 0 bases at V and 6 bases at J, with 10 bases in the middle. Germline values: CDR1 MNHEY, CDR2 SVGEGT. CDR3 sequence reads: CASSYSGVADTQYF. CDR3 DNA: TGTGCCAGCAGTTACTCTGGAGTTGCGGATACGCAGTATTTT.

There are many counts of this clonotype. The chain has TRBV3-1 and TRBJ2-7; TRBD2 matches at 15 bases. Germline V lookup: CDR1 LGHDT, CDR2 YNNKEL (reference sequence). The V gene end was trimmed by 1 base and the J gene end by 0 bases; junction bases not matched to a gene: 1. This CDR3 has 17 residues. CDR3 residues: CASSQGTSGRVSYEQYF. The CDR3, as DNA: TGTGCCAGCAGCCAAGGGACTAGCGGGAGGGTCTCCTACGAGCAGTACTTC.

The V call is TRBV5-5, the J call TRBJ2-1; D unclear. The CDR3 spans 14 residues. The V and J ends lost 2 bases and 5 bases respectively, with 11 bases between them. CDR1 and CDR2 (germline): SGHKS, YYEKEE (reference sequence). The DNA of the CDR3 is TGTGCCAGCAGCTTTTTGGGGTCCAACAATGAGCAGTTCTTC. It is translated as CASSFLGSNNEQFF. Variable domain in full (rest from reference TRBV5-5 and TRBJ2-1): DAGVTQSPTHLIKTRGQQVTLRCSPISGHKSVSWYQQVLGQGPQFIFQYYEKEERGRGNFPDRFSARQFPNYSSELNVNALLLGDSALYLCASSFLGSNNEQFFGPGTRLTVL.

The chain recombines TRBV5-1 with TRBJ2-3, with 7 nucleotides matching TRBD1. Germline CDR1 and CDR2: SGHRS and YFSETQ. CDR3 length: 13 amino acids. V was clipped by 6 bases and J by 3 bases; unmatched bases: 4. The CDR3 coding sequence is TGCGCCAGCAAAACAGGGGAGACAGATACGCAGTATTTT. Protein product: CASKTGETDTQYF.

In regard to this clonotype: An end of the junction differs from the germline gene, which may be a read error. The rearrangement uses TRBV3-1 and TRBJ1-1; D call uncertain. The CDR3 is 12 amino acids. The germline CDR1 and CDR2 sequences are LGHDT and YNNKEL (reference sequence). CDR3 in amino acids: CASSHGGTEALF. The CDR3 DNA reads TGTGCCAGCAGCCATGGCGGCACTGAAGCTCTCTTT.

This clonotype was counted only a few times. The chain is built from TRBV6-5 and TRBJ1-2, with D unresolved. The V and J ends lost 0 bases and 2 bases respectively, with 7 bases between them. This CDR3 spans 14 amino acids. The germline V gene encodes CDR1 MNHEY and CDR2 SVGAGI. The CDR3 spells CASSYSNRNYGYTF. The CDR3 DNA follows: TGTGCCAGCAGTTACTCGAACAGAAACTATGGCTACACCTTC.

The chain is built from TRBV11-2 and TRBJ2-7; possible D gene TRBD1, 6 bases. The CDR3 runs to 13 residues. Trimming took 5 bases from V and 5 from J, leaving 13 bases between them. Germline V gene sequence: CDR1 SGHAT, CDR2 FQNNGV. CDR3 protein: CASSQDRTHEQYF. DNA of the CDR3: TGTGCCAGCAGCCAAGACAGGACCCACGAGCAGTACTTC.

This clonotype was recorded at least ten times. The V gene is TRBV2, the J gene TRBJ2-2; 9 nucleotides line up with TRBD1. Germline V lookup: CDR1 SNHLY, CDR2 FYNNEI. J lost 6 bases, V lost 7 bases, and 6 bases had no gene match. This CDR3 comprises 14 residues. The CDR3: CASTDRGFAGELFF. The DNA of the CDR3 is TGTGCCAGCACTGACAGGGGGTTCGCCGGGGAGCTGTTTTTT.

This clonotype occurred many times. The chain links TRBV12-3 or TRBV12-4 to TRBJ1-1; no clear D gene. This CDR3 has 13 amino acids. Trimming shortened V by 4 bases and J by 0 bases, and 6 bases separated the two germline ends. The CDR3 loop reads CASSWTVNTEAFF. The CDR3 DNA is TGTGCCAGCAGTTGGACGGTGAACACTGAAGCTTTCTTT.

This clonotype was found many times. The CDR3 DNA sequence: TGTGCCAGCTCACTGACAGCGAGCTACGAGCAGTACTTC. Protein: CASSLTASYEQYF. The chain is built from TRBV18 and TRBJ2-7, with a weak D call TRBD1 (5 bases). This CDR3 has 13 residues. V shed 4 bases and J shed 3 bases, with 10 bases lying between them. Germline lookup yields CDR1 KGHSH and CDR2 LQKENI.

This clonotype was seen ten or more times. J is TRBJ2-2 and V is TRBV20-1; no definite D call. V lost 4 bases and J lost 1, with 7 bases in between. Germline CDR1 and CDR2: DFQATT and SNEGSKA (reference sequence). The CDR3 length is 13 residues. CDR3 amino acids: CSAMWENTGELFF. The DNA for the CDR3 is TGCAGTGCTATGTGGGAGAACACCGGGGAGCTGTTTTTT.

This clonotype has at least ten counts. This rearrangement joins TRBV3-1 to TRBJ2-3, with 11 bases matching TRBD2. The germline V gene encodes CDR1 LGHDT and CDR2 YNNKEL (reference sequence). Germline trimming cut 8 bases from V and 3 bases from J; bases unmatched to any gene: 7. The CDR3 totals 15 residues. In DNA form, the CDR3 reads TGTGCCAGCTGTGCAACTAGCGGGAGTACAGATACGCAGTATTTT. This gives the protein CASCATSGSTDTQYF.